This note documents a single TCR beta chain sequence. Its antigen is not known. PCR used 60 Vbeta primers and 13 Jbeta primers. TCRdb's copy holds only in-frame clones and misses some; the assay was immunoSEQ multiplex PCR. The table has roughly 130,000 clones, more than 80% seen once. The data are from a study of cytomegalovirus exposure and HLA in healthy donors. Study background: Roughly 77 million unique TCRs from HLA-typed donors made up an early data release. The Caucasian-associated ancestry cluster held over 65% of 398 genotyped donors. Study-wide results and limits: The classifier was said to identify cytomegalovirus status with high specificity and sensitivity.

V trimming: 1 base; J trimming: 2 bases; junction bases outside the gene matches: 5. This CDR3 comprises 17 residues. Germline CDR1 reads SGHRS; CDR2 reads YFSETQ. At collection, donors were nominally healthy, but unrecorded immune exposures were probable. The sequenced sample consisted of PBMCs. The J gene is TRBJ2-1, the V gene TRBV5-1, with 11 bases matching TRBD2. This receptor was identified in a male donor in good health and CMV-seronegative. The CDR3 coding sequence is TGCGCCAGCAGCTTGACGCTAGCGGGGGGAACCTACAATGAGCAGTTCTTC. It encodes CASSLTLAGGTYNEQFF.